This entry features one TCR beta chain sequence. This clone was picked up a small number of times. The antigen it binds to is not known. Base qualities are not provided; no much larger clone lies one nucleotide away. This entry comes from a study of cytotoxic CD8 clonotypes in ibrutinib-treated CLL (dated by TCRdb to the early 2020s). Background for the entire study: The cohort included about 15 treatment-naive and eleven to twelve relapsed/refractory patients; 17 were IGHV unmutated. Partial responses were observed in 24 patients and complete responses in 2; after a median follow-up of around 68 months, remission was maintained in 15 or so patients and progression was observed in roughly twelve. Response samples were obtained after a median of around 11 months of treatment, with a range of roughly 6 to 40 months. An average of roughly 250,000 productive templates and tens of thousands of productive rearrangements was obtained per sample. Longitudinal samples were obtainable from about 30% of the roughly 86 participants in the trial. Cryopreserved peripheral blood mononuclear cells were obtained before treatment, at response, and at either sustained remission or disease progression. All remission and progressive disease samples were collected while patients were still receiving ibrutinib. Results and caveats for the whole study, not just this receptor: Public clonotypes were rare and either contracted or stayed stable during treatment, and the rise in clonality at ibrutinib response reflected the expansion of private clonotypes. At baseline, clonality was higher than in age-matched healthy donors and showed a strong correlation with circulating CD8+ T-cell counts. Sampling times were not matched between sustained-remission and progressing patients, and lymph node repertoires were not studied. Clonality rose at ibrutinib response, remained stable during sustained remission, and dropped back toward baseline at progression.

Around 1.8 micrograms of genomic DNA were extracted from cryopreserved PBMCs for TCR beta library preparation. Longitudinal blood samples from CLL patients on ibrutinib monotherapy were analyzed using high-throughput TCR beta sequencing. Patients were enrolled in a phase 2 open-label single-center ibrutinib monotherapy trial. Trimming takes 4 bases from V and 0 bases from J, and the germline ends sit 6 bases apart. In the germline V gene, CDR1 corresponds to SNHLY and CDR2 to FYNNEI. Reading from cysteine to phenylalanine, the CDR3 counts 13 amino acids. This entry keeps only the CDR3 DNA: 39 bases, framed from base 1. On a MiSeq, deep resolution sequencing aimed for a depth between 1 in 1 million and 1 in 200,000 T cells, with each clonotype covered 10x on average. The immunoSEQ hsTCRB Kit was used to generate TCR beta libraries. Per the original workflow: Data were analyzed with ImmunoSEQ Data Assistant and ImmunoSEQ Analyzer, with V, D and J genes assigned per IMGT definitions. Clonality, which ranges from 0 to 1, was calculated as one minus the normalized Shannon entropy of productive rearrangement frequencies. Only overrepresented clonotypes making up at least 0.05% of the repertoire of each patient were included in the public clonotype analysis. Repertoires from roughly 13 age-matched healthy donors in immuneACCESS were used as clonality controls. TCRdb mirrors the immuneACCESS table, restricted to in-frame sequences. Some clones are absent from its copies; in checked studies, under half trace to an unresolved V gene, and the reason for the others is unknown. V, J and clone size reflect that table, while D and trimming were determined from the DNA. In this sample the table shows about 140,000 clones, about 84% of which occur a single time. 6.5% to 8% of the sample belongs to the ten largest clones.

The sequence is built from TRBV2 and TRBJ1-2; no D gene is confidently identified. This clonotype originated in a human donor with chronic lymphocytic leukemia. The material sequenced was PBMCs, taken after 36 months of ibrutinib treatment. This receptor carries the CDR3 CASSVESNYGYTF. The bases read TGTGCCAGCAGTGTCGAGTCTAACTATGGCTACACCTTC.